Following are 23 T cell receptor beta chains from one sample sequenced in a study of low-dose radiotherapy and immunotherapy resistance in tumors (dated by TCRdb to about 2022). Per the publication, the time point label means: before trial treatment. TCRdb records Illumina MiniSeq as the sequencer. An approximately 19-cycle PCR with Phusion amplified the TCRs, pairing a constant-region primer with the adapter that was attached to the V primers. TCRdb took the public reads, trimmed them with fastp at Q25, ran MiXCR for clone calling and kept in-frame beta chains. Entries are consolidated by CDR3 protein sequence, retaining the most common genes and DNA. The sample table lists about 46,000 distinct CDR3 sequences, roughly 10% of them with a count of one. The ten top clones hold 6.2% of the sample. Sequenced material: PBMCs, taken before treatment. The origin of the receptors is a female donor with ovarian cancer.

The chain is built from TRBV28 and TRBJ1-6; unclear D gene. The germline V gene has CDR1 MDHEN and CDR2 SYDVKM. V was clipped by 3 bases and J by 9 bases, with 9 bases between them. This CDR3 has 13 amino acids. The CDR3 protein is CASSLDLSSPLHF. CDR3 sequence (DNA): TGTGCCAGCAGTTTGGACCTTAGTTCACCCCTCCACTTT. The complete variable domain, with remaining parts taken from reference TRBV28 and TRBJ1-6, reads DVKVTQSSRYLVKRTGEKVFLECVQDMDHENMFWYRQDPGLGLRLIYFSYDVKMKEKGDIPEGYSVSREKKERFSLILESASTNQTSMYLCASSLDLSSPLHFGNGTRLTVT.

This clonotype was observed at least ten times. V and J are TRBV29-1 and TRBJ2-7; D tentatively fits TRBD1 or TRBD2 (5 bases each). This CDR3 spans 14 amino acids. Germline values: CDR1 SQVTM, CDR2 ANQGSEA. V shed 5 bases and J shed 3 bases, with 17 bases lying between them. In nucleotides, the CDR3 is TGCAGCGTTTCACCTGGGACGGATAACTACGAGCAGTACTTC. Amino acid sequence: CSVSPGTDNYEQYF.

Note on this clonotype: This sequence is one base from a far larger clone and is likely a read error. The chain is built from TRBV29-1 and TRBJ1-4; tentatively, D is TRBD1 (5 bases). The germline V gene has CDR1 SQVTM and CDR2 ANQGSEA. This CDR3 region has 13 residues. The CDR3 loop reads CTALSGGTDTQFF. CDR3 sequence (DNA): TGCACCGCTCTTAGCGGGGGGACGGATACGCAGTTTTTT.

The chain couples TRBV28 to TRBJ2-5; D ambiguous. The CDR3 has 13 residues. The germline V and J ends were trimmed by 4 bases and 1 base, with 7 bases remaining between them. The germline gives CDR1 MDHEN, CDR2 SYDVKM. CDR3 loop: CASSWGIQETQYF. The CDR3 DNA reads as TGTGCCAGCAGTTGGGGAATCCAAGAGACCCAGTACTTC.

This clonotype was counted at least ten times. V gene TRBV2 combines with J gene TRBJ2-1; TRBD2 is a possible D gene (5 bases). CDR1 is SNHLY, CDR2 FYNNEI, per germline. The length of the CDR3 is 15 residues. V gave up 6 bases and J gave up 0 bases, with 12 bases separating them. CDR3 sequence reads: CASSRLGSSYNEQFF. CDR3 nucleotide sequence: TGTGCCAGCAGCAGGTTGGGGAGCTCCTACAATGAGCAGTTCTTC.

This clonotype was observed at least ten times. The V gene is TRBV20-1, the J gene TRBJ2-1; no reliable D call. V lost 3 bases and J 8 bases, leaving 8 bases between the germline ends. The CDR3 covers 11 residues. The germline CDR1 and CDR2 sequences are DFQATT and SNEGSKA (reference sequence). The CDR3 loop is CSASETYEQFF. The CDR3 coding sequence is TGCAGTGCTAGCGAGACATATGAGCAGTTCTTC.

This clonotype was seen a handful of times. This rearrangement joins TRBV10-3 to TRBJ2-3; TRBD2 aligns across 11 bases. Trimming cost V 6 bases and J 1 base; bases outside gene matches: 6. CDR3 size: 16 residues. Germline V gene sequence: CDR1 ENHRY, CDR2 SYGVKD. CDR3 in amino acids: CAIRPSGGLGTDTQYF. For the CDR3, the DNA is TGTGCCATCAGACCTAGCGGGGGGCTTGGCACAGATACGCAGTATTTT.

This clonotype was observed at least ten times. The chain employs TRBV5-5 and TRBJ2-7; the D is unclear. The ends were cut back, 0 bases at V and 1 base at J, with 8 bases in the middle. The CDR3 has 14 residues. The V gene's germline CDR1 is SGHKS and CDR2 YYEKEE (reference sequence). The chain's CDR3 is CASSLVTGSYEQYF. DNA of the CDR3: TGTGCCAGCAGCTTGGTTACGGGTTCCTACGAGCAGTACTTC.

This clonotype showed up many times. The genes are TRBV6-6 and TRBJ2-5; either TRBD1 or TRBD2 may supply D (6 bases each). This CDR3 has 14 residues. V was clipped by 3 bases and J by 5 bases, with 13 bases between them. CDR1 is MNHNY and CDR2 is SVGAGI in the germline V gene (reference sequence). CDR3 residues: CASSYPGAGETQYF. In DNA, the CDR3 is TGTGCCAGCAGTTATCCGGGGGCTGGGGAGACCCAGTACTTC.

The V call is TRBV10-3, the J call TRBJ1-1; no clear D gene. The CDR3 covers 15 residues. The germline V gene encodes CDR1 ENHRY and CDR2 SYGVKD. Trimming stripped 0 bases from V and 3 bases from J, with 11 bases between. The CDR3 region is CAISESRGRDTEAFF. In nucleotides, the CDR3 is TGTGCCATCAGTGAGTCCCGGGGTAGGGACACTGAAGCTTTCTTT.

This clonotype was seen repeatedly, ten times or more. The chain recombines TRBV7-8 with TRBJ1-1, with D possibly TRBD1 on 6 matching bases. The germline V gene has CDR1 SGHVS and CDR2 FQNEAQ. The CDR3 is made up of 16 amino acids. V lost 5 bases to trimming and J lost 0 bases, with 16 bases between them. The chain's CDR3 is CASSPRGSNMNTEAFF. In DNA form, the CDR3 reads TGTGCCAGCAGCCCGAGGGGGTCTAATATGAACACTGAAGCTTTCTTT.

This clonotype has ten or more counts. The J gene is TRBJ2-2, the V gene TRBV10-3, with D unclear. Deletions cut 8 bases from V and 5 bases from J, with 9 bases between. The CDR3 spans 12 residues. Germline V CDR1 and CDR2: ENHRY, SYGVKD. The DNA for the CDR3 is TGTGCCATCCGGTGGCGGACCGGGGAGCTGTTTTTT. Protein sequence: CAIRWRTGELFF.

This clonotype has at least ten counts. The genes are TRBV6-4 and TRBJ2-1; TRBD2 is a possible D gene (6 bases). Trimming pared 0 bases from V and 8 bases from J, leaving 14 bases between. The CDR3 is 15 residues long. CDR1 is MRHNA, CDR2 SNTAGT, per germline. The CDR3 DNA follows: TGTGCCAGCAGTGACTCAGGAGGGGCCGTAGATGAGCAGTTCTTC. Translation: CASSDSGGAVDEQFF.

Notes on this clonotype: A read error is the likely source, as a far larger clone sits one nucleotide away. J is TRBJ2-7 and V is TRBV7-2; 15 bases are shared with TRBD2. This CDR3 contains 15 residues. The ends lost 10 bases at V and 7 bases at J; junction bases unmatched: 11. Germline CDR1 reads SGHTA; CDR2 reads FQGNSA. In nucleotides, the CDR3 is TGTGCCACGAGACCGGGACTAGCGGGGGGCCGAGAGCAGTACTTC. This encodes CATRPGLAGGREQYF.

This clonotype was seen ten or more times. V usage is TRBV20-1 and J usage is TRBJ2-3, with a weak D call TRBD1 (5 bases). The CDR3 contains 14 residues. Germline CDR1 is DFQATT and CDR2 is SNEGSKA (reference sequence). Trimming pared 1 base from V and 2 bases from J, leaving 10 bases between. The CDR3 reads CSARGGRATDTQYF. Written as DNA, the CDR3 is TGCAGTGCTAGAGGGGGCAGGGCCACAGATACGCAGTATTTT.

The V gene is TRBV6-8, the J gene TRBJ2-2; possible D gene TRBD1, 5 bases. V was cut by 8 bases and J by 0 bases, with 10 bases left in between. The CDR3 is made up of 14 amino acids. Germline CDR1 and CDR2: MNHGY and SAAAGT. Here the CDR3 reads CASRQGANTGELFF. As DNA, the CDR3 is TGTGCCAGCCGTCAGGGCGCGAACACCGGGGAGCTGTTTTTT.

This clonotype has a count of ten or more. The CDR3 DNA follows: TGTGCCAGTAGTATCCAGGACAGTAATCAGCCCCAGCATTTT. It is translated as CASSIQDSNQPQHF. The chain combines TRBV19 with TRBJ1-5; a weak D match, TRBD1 (6 bases). The V and J ends lost 3 bases and 4 bases respectively, with 10 bases between them. Germline-derived CDR1 and CDR2 are LNHDA and SQIVND (reference sequence). This CDR3 has 14 residues.

In this sample, this clonotype turned up many times. The chain has TRBV18 and TRBJ1-2; D gene unclear. The germline gives CDR1 KGHSH, CDR2 LQKENI. The CDR3 totals 13 residues. V gave up 4 bases and J gave up 3 bases, with 9 bases separating them. CDR3 nucleotides: TGTGCCAGCTCACTAAGGGTTGACTATGGCTACACCTTC. Translated, it gives CASSLRVDYGYTF. The variable domain in full, completed from reference TRBV18 and TRBJ1-2, reads NAGVMQNPRHLVRRRGQEARLRCSPMKGHSHVYWYRQLPEEGLKFMVYLQKENIIDESGMPKERFSAEFPKEGPSILRIQQVVRGDSAAYFCASSLRVDYGYTFGSGTRLTVV.

Concerning this clonotype itself: Given a much more abundant clone one base away, this may be a read error. The rearrangement joins TRBV30 to TRBJ2-2; 8 nucleotides match TRBD2. The CDR3 extends over 14 amino acids. Per the germline V gene, CDR1 is GTSNPN and CDR2 is SVGIG (reference sequence). The DNA for the CDR3 is TGTGCCCGGAGCCGGGGGGGGGACACCGGGGAGCTGTTTTTT. Encoded protein: CARSRGGDTGELFF.

This clonotype showed up many times. The chain employs TRBV24-1 and TRBJ2-3; maybe TRBD1 (5 bases). This CDR3 has 13 amino acids. From germline, CDR1 is KGHDR and CDR2 SFDVKD. V was pared by 4 bases and J by 11 bases, with 15 bases between. CDR3 DNA: TGTGCCACCAGTGACAAGGGGAAGTACTTGCAGTATTTT. It translates to CATSDKGKYLQYF.

This clonotype appeared many times. The rearrangement links TRBV9 to TRBJ1-1; D ambiguous. Germline assignment: CDR1 SGDLS and CDR2 YYNGEE. The V and J ends lost 2 bases and 1 base respectively, with 12 bases between them. The CDR3 runs 15 residues. CDR3 residues: CASSVGQIRNTEAFF. The DNA for the CDR3 is TGTGCCAGCAGCGTTGGGCAGATAAGGAACACTGAAGCTTTCTTT.

The sample holds many counts of this clonotype. The chain links TRBV3-1 to TRBJ2-5, with unresolved D. The CDR3 sequence is 12 residues long. V lost 1 base, J lost 7 bases, and 7 bases lay in between. Germline V gene lookup returns CDR1 LGHDT and CDR2 YNNKEL (reference sequence). Here the CDR3 reads CASSQVARTQYF. As DNA, the CDR3 is TGTGCCAGCAGCCAAGTCGCCCGGACCCAGTACTTC.

The sample holds many counts of this clonotype. The genes are TRBV2 and TRBJ2-5; tentatively, D is TRBD2 (6 bases). Per the germline V gene, CDR1 is SNHLY and CDR2 is FYNNEI. CDR3 length: 13 residues. The V gene lost 6 bases and the J gene lost 1 base, with 9 bases spanning the gap. In nucleotides, the CDR3 is TGTGCCAGCAGGAGGGACTTCCAAGAGACCCAGTACTTC. Encoded protein: CASRRDFQETQYF.